This TCR beta chain was captured by sequencing in a study of shared clonotypes between healthy human individuals. Assay used: immunoSEQ multiplex PCR; TCRdb lists only in-frame clones, some missing. The sample holds 2 million to 2.5 million clones, around 95% seen once. Sequenced input: naive CD4+ T cells sorted from blood. The subset: CD45RA+ positively selected. This sequence originates from a man between 18 and 35 years old in good health.

In DNA form, the CDR3 reads TGTGCCTCAGCGTCTAACGGAATCTACGAGCAGTACTTC. This codes for CASASNGIYEQYF. The V and J genes are TRBV2 and TRBJ2-7; no firm D call. The germline CDR1 and CDR2 sequences are SNHLY and FYNNEI. The V end lost 11 bases, the J end lost 3 bases, and 17 bases lay between the germline ends. The CDR3 runs to 13 residues. The variable domain in full, completed from reference TRBV2 and TRBJ2-7, reads EPEVTQTPSHQVTQMGQEVILRCVPISNHLYFYWYRQILGQKVEFLVSFYNNEISEKSEIFDDQFSVERPDGSNFTLKIRSTKLEDSAMYFCASASNGIYEQYFGPGTRLTVT.